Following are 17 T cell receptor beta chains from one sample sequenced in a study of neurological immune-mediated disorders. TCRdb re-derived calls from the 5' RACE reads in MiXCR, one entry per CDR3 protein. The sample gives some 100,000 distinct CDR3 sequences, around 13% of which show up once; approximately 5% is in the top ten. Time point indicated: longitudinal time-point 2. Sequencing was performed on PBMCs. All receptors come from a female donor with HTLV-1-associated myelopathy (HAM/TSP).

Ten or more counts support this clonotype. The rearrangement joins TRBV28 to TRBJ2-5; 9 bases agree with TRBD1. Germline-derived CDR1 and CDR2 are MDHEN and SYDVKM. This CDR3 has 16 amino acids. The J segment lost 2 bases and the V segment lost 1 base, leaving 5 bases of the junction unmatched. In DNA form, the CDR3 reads TGTGCCAGCAGTTTATCAGCGACAGGGGGGCAAGAGACCCAGTACTTC. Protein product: CASSLSATGGQETQYF. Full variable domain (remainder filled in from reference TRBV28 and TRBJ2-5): DVKVTQSSRYLVKRTGEKVFLECVQDMDHENMFWYRQDPGLGLRLIYFSYDVKMKEKGDIPEGYSVSREKKERFSLILESASTNQTSMYLCASSLSATGGQETQYFGPGTRLLVL.

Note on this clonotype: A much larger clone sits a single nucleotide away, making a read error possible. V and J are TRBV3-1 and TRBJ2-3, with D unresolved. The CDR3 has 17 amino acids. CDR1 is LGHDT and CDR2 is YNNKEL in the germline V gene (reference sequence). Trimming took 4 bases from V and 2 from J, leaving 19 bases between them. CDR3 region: CASSLRSIDSDTDTQYF. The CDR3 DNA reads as TGTGCCAGCAGCCTTCGTAGTATCGACTCCGACACAGATACGCAGTATTTT.

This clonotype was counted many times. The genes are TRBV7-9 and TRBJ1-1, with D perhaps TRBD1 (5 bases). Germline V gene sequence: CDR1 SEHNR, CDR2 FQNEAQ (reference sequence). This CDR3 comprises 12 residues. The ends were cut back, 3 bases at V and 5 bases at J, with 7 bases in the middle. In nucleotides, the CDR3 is TGTGCCAGCAGCTTTGGGACGACTGAAGCTTTCTTT. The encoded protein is CASSFGTTEAFF.

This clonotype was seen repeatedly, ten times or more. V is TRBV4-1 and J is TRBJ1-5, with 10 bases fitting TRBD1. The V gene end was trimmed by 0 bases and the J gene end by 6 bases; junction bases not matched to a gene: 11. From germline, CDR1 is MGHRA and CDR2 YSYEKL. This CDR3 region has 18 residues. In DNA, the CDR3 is TGCGCCAGCAGCCAAGACCCCCGGGACAGGGGAAGAGGTCAGCCCCAGCATTTT. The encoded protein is CASSQDPRDRGRGQPQHF.

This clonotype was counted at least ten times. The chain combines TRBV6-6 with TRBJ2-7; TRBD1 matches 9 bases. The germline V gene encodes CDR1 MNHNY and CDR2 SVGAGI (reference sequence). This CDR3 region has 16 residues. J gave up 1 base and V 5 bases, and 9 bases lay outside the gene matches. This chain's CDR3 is CASSDPFGTGSYEQYF. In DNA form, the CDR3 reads TGTGCCAGCAGTGACCCATTCGGGACAGGGTCCTACGAGCAGTACTTC.

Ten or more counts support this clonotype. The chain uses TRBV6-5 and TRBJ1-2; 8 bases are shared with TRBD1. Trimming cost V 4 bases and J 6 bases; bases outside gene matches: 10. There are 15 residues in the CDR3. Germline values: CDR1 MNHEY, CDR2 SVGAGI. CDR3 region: CASSFSFDRGNGYTF. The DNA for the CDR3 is TGTGCCAGCAGTTTTTCCTTCGACAGGGGCAATGGCTACACCTTC.

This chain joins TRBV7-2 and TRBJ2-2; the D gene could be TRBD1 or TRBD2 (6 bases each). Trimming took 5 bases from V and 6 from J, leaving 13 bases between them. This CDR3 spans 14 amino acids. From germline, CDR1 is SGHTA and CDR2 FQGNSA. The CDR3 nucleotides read TGTGCCAGCAGCCAGATGGGGGGCCCCGGGGAGCTGTTTTTT. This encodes CASSQMGGPGELFF. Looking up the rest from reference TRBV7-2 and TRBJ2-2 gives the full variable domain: GAGVSQSPSNKVTEKGKDVELRCDPISGHTALYWYRQSLGQGLEFLIYFQGNSAPDKSGLPSDRFSAERTGGSVSTLTIQRTQQEDSAVYLCASSQMGGPGELFFGEGSRLTVL.

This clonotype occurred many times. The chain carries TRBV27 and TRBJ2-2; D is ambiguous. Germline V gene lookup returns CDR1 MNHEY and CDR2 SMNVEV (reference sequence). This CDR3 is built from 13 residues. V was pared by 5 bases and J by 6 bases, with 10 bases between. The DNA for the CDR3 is TGTGCCAGCAGTCCAATGCACGCCGGGGAGCTGTTTTTT. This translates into CASSPMHAGELFF.

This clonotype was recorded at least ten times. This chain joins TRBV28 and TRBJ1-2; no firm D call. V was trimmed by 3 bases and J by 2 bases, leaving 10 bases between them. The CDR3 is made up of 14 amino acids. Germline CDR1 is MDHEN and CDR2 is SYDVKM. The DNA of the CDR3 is TGTGCCAGCAGTTTTGGCGGACCAAACTATGGCTACACCTTC. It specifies CASSFGGPNYGYTF.

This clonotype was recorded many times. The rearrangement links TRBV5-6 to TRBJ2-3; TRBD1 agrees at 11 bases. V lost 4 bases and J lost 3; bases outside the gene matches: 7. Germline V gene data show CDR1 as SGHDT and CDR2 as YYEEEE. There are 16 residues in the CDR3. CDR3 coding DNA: TGTGCCAGCAGCACACAGGGACAGGGGGGAACAGATACGCAGTATTTT. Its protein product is CASSTQGQGGTDTQYF.

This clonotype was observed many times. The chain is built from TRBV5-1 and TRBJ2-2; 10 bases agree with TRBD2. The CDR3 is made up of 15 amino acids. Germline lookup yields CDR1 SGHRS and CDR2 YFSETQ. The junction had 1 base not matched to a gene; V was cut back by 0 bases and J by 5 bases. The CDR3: CASSLGTSGTGELFF. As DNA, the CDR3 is TGCGCCAGCAGCTTGGGGACTAGCGGTACCGGGGAGCTGTTTTTT.

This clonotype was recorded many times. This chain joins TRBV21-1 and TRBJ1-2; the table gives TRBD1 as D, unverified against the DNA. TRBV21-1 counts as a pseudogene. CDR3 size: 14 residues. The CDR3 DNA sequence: TGTGCCAGCAGCACGCGGACAGGGGAGTACGGCTACACCTTC. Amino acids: CASSTRTGEYGYTF.

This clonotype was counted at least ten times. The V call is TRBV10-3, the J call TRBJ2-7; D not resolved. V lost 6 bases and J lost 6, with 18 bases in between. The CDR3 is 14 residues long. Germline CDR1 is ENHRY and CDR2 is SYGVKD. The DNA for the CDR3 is TGTGCCATCAGGAGTCAAGCCCAAGGAATCGAGCAGTACTTC. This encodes CAIRSQAQGIEQYF.

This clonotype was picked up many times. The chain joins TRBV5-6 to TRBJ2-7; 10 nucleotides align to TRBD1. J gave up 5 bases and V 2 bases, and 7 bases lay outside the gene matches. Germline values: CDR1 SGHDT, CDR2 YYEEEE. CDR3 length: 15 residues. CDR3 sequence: CASSFTGTGVHEQYF. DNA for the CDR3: TGTGCCAGCAGCTTCACCGGGACAGGGGTCCACGAGCAGTACTTC.

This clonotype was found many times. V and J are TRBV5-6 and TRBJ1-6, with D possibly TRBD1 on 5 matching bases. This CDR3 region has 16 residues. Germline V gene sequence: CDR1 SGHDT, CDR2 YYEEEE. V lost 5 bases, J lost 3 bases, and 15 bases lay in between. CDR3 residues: CASRPRDVFYNSPLHF. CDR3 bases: TGTGCCAGCAGACCCCGGGACGTATTCTATAATTCACCCCTCCACTTT.

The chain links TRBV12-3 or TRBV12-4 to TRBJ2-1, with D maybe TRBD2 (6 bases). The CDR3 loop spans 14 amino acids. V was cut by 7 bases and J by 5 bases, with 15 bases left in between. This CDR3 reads CASTWRETNNEQFF. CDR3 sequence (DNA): TGTGCCAGCACCTGGAGGGAGACAAACAATGAGCAGTTCTTC.

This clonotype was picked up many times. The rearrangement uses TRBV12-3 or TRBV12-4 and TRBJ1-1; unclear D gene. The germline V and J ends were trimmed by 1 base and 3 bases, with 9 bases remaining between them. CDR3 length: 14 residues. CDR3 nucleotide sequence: TGTGCCAGCAGTTTAGGGTTGCCCTACACTGAAGCTTTCTTT. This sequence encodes CASSLGLPYTEAFF.